A single count supports the clone carrying this TCR beta chain. Its antigen is unknown. This sample is drawn from a study of T cell responses to AZD1222 COVID-19 vaccine. General study points: Spike-specific TCR breadth rose after two AZD1222 doses, and depth rose as well. Reports say nearly half of spike-specific TCRs go after unmutated variant regions. At 160-218 and 743-854, vaccine-associated CD4 TCRs were dominant, and they spanned spike.

The germline CDR1 and CDR2 sequences are MNHEY and SMNVEV (reference sequence). V dropped 6 bases and J dropped 1 base, with 22 bases sitting between them. The length of the CDR3 is 18 residues. Assay: immunoSEQ multiplex PCR; the TCRdb copy retains only in-frame clones and omits some. The sample lists about 44,000 clones; 83% were seen once. The material sequenced was peripheral blood, taken on day 0 of AZD1222 vaccination. This receptor was taken from an adult in good health. The genes are TRBV27 and TRBJ1-3; D perhaps matches TRBD1 (5 bases). This chain's CDR3 is CASSPRGGYPWSGNTIYF. The CDR3 DNA is TGTGCCAGCAGCCCCCGGGGGGGTTATCCTTGGTCTGGAAACACCATATATTTT.